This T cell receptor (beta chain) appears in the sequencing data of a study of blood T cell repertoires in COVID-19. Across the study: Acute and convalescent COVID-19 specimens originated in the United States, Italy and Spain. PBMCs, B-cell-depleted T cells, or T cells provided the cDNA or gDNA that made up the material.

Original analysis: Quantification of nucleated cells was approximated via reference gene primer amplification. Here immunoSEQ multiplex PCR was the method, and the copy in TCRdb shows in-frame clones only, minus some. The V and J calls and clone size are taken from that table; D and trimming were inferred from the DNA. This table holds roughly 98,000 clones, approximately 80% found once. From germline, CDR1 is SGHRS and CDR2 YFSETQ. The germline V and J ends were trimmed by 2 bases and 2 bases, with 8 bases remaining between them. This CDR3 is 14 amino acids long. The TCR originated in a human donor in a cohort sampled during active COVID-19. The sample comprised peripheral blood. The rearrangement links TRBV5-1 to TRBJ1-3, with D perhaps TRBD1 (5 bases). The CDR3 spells CASSFQGPGNTIYF. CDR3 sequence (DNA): TGCGCCAGCAGCTTTCAGGGCCCTGGAAACACCATATATTTT.